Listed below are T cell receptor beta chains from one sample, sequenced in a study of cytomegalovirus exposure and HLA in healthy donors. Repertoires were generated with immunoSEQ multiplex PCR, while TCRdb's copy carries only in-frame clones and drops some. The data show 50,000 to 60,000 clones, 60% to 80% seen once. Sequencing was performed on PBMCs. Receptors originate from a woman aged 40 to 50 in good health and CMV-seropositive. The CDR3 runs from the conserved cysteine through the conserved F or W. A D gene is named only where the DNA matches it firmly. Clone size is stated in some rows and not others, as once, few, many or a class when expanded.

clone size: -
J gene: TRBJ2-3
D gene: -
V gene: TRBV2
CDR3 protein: CASNGERTDTQYF
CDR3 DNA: TGTGCCAGCAACGGGGAGCGCACAGATACGCAGTATTTT

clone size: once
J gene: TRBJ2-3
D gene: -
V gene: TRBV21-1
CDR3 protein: CASSNPPVTGTTQTLHTDTQYF
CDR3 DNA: TGTGCCAGCAGCAACCCACCCGTCACCGGGACTACCCAAACCCTCCACACAGATACGCAGTATTTT

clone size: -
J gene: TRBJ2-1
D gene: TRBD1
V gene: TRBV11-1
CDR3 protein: CASSSRTGRLNEQFF
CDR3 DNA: TGTGCCAGCAGCTCCCGGACAGGGAGACTAAATGAGCAGTTCTTC

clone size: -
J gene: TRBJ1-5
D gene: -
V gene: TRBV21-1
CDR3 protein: CATATGFGQPQHF
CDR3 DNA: TGTGCCACCGCCACGGGGTTCGGTCAGCCCCAGCATTTT

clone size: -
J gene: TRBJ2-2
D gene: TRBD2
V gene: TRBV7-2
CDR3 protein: CASSFGLAGGKNTGELFF
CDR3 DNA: TGTGCCAGCAGCTTCGGACTAGCGGGGGGGAAGAACACCGGGGAGCTGTTTTTT

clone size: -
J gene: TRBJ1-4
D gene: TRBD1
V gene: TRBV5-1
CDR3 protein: CASSPGPGQGATNEKLFF
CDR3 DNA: TGCGCCAGCAGCCCTGGGCCGGGACAGGGGGCAACTAATGAAAAACTGTTTTTT

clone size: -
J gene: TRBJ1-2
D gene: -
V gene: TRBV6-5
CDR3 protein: CASRNHLTGNYGYTF
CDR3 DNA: TGTGCCAGCAGGAACCACCTAACAGGGAACTATGGCTACACCTTC

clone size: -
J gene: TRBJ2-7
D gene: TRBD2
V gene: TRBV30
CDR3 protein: CAWTGTTPYEQYF
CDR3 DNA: TGTGCCTGGACAGGGACTACCCCCTACGAGCAGTACTTC

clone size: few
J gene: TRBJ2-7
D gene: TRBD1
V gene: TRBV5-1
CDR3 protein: CASSTELQGPIYEQYF
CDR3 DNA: TGCGCCAGCAGCACCGAGCTACAGGGGCCGATCTACGAGCAGTACTTC

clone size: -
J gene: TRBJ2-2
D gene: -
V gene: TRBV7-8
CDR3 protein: CASSYRPSPPGELFF
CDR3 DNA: TGTGCCAGCAGCTACCGTCCTAGCCCGCCCGGGGAGCTGTTTTTT

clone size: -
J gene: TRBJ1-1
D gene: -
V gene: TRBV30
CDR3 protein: CAWSARVRNTEAFF
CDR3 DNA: TGTGCCTGGAGTGCCAGGGTCCGGAACACTGAAGCTTTCTTT

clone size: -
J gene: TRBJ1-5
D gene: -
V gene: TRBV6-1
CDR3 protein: CASSVRGGTQHF
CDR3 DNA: TGTGCCAGCAGTGTAAGGGGGGGGACCCAGCATTTT

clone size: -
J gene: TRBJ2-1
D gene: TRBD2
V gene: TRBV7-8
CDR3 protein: CASSSGLAGGLRLNEQFF
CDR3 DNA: TGTGCCAGCAGCTCGGGACTAGCGGGGGGTCTCAGGTTAAATGAGCAGTTCTTC

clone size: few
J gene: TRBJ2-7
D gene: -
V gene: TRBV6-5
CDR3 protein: CASRSLLSSYEQYF
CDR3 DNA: TGTGCCAGCAGATCGCTCCTTAGCTCCTACGAGCAGTACTTC

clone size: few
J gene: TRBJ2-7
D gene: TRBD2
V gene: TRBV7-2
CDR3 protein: CASSPTSGTSGYEQYF
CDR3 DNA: TGTGCCAGCAGCCCAACCTCGGGGACTAGCGGCTACGAGCAGTACTTC

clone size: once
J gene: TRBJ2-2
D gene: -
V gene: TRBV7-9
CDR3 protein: CSSGASTGELFF
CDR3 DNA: TGTTCCAGTGGGGCTAGCACCGGGGAGCTGTTTTTT

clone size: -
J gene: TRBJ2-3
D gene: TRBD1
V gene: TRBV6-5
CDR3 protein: CASSGTGITDTQYF
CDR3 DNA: TGTGCCAGCAGTGGGACAGGGATCACAGATACGCAGTATTTT

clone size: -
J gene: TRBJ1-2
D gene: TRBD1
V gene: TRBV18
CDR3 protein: CASSGDRDYGYTF
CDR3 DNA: TGTGCCAGCTCCGGAGACAGGGACTATGGCTACACCTTC

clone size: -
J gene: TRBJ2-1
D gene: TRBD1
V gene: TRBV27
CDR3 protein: CASSVQGARDEQFF
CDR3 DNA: TGTGCCAGCAGCGTCCAGGGGGCGCGGGATGAGCAGTTCTTC

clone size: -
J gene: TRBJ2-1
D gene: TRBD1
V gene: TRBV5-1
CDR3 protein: CATSRDRSSYNEQFF
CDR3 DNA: TGCGCCACCTCTCGGGACAGGTCCTCCTACAATGAGCAGTTCTTC

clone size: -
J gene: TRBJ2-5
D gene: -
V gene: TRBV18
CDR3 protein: CASSPSRLETQYF
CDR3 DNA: TGTGCCAGCTCACCATCGCGTTTGGAGACCCAGTACTTC

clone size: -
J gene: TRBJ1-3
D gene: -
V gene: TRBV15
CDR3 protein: CATSRSLVSGNTIYF
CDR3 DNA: TGTGCCACCAGCAGGAGTCTTGTCTCTGGAAACACCATATATTTT

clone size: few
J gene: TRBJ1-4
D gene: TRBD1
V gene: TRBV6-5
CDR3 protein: CASSYGIGTGEEKLFF
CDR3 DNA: TGTGCCAGCAGTTACGGAATTGGGACAGGGGAGGAAAAACTGTTTTTT

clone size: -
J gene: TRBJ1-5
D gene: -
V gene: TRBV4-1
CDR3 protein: CASSQEGRPGDQPQHF
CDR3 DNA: TGCGCCAGCAGCCAAGAGGGCCGCCCCGGGGATCAGCCCCAGCATTTT

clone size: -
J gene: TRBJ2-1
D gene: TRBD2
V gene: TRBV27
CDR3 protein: CASRTTRLAGGAGSYNEQFF
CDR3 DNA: TGTGCCAGCAGGACCACCCGGCTAGCGGGGGGGGCAGGCTCCTACAATGAGCAGTTCTTC

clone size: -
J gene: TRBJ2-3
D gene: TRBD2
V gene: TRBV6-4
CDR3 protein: CASSTSGGADTQYF
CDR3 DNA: TGTGCCAGCAGCACTAGCGGGGGGGCAGATACGCAGTATTTT

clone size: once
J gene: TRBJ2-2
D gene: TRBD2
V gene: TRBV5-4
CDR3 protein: CASSLAGGGLPGELFF
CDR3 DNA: TGTGCCAGCAGCTTGGCCGGCGGGGGGCTTCCCGGGGAGCTGTTTTTT

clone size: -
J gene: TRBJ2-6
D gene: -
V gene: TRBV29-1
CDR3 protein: CSVDSAGANVLTF
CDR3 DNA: TGCAGCGTTGATTCTGCTGGGGCCAACGTCCTGACTTTC

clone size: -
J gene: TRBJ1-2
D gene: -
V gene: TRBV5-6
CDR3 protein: CASTLGLYGYTF
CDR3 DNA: TGTGCCAGCACGTTGGGACTCTATGGCTACACCTTC

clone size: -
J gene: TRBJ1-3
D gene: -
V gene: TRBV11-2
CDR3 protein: CASSPEGAIYF
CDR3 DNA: TGTGCCAGCAGCCCCGAGGGCGCCATATATTTT

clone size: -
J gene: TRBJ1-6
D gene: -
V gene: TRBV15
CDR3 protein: CATSRDGGGTYF
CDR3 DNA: TGTGCCACCAGCAGAGATGGGGGGGGGACTTACTTT

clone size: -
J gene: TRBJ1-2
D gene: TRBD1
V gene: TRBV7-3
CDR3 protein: CASSPGTGEGGYTF
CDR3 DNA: TGTGCCAGCAGCCCTGGGACAGGGGAGGGTGGCTACACCTTC

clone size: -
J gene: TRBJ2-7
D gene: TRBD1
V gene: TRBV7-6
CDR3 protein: CASSPNPGQRAYEQYF
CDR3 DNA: TGTGCCAGCAGCCCGAATCCGGGACAGCGCGCCTACGAGCAGTACTTC

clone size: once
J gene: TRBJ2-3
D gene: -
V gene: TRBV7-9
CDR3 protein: CASSPHTDTQYF
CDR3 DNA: TGTGCCAGCAGCCCCCACACAGATACGCAGTATTTT

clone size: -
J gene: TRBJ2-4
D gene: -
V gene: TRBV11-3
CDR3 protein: CASSYIPRKAKNIQYF
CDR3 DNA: TGTGCCAGCAGTTATATACCGCGGAAAGCCAAAAACATTCAGTACTTC

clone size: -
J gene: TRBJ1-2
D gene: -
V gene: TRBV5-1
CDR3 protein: CASSLDTGRTQGYTF
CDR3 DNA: TGCGCCAGCAGCTTGGATACGGGGAGAACTCAAGGCTACACCTTC

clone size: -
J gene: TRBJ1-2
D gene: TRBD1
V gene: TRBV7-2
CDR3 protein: CASSLDRDYGYTF
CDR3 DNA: TGTGCCAGCAGCCTGGACAGGGACTATGGCTACACCTTC

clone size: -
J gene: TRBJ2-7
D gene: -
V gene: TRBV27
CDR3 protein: CASSPRGVPYEQYF
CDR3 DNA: TGTGCCAGCAGCCCAAGGGGCGTCCCTTACGAGCAGTACTTC

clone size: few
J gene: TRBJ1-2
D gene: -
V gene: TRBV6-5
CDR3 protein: CASSYSAGDGYTF
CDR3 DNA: TGTGCCAGCAGTTACTCGGCAGGGGATGGCTACACCTTC

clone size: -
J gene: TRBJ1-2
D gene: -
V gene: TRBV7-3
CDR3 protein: CASSPTGRNGYTF
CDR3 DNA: TGTGCCAGCAGCCCGACAGGACGGAATGGCTACACCTTC

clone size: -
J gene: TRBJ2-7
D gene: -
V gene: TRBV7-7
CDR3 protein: CASSLSPRYEQYF
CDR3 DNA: TGTGCCAGCAGCTTATCCCCCAGGTACGAGCAGTACTTC